A single sample is the source of the 7 T cell receptor beta chains below, sequenced in a study of tumor T cells in aggressive B-cell lymphoma. The assay was immunoSEQ multiplex PCR, and TCRdb's table has in-frame clones only and misses some. The sample has 9,000 or so clones, around 84% seen once. Sequenced input: tumor tissue. These receptors were obtained from an adult with diffuse large B cell lymphoma.

This chain links TRBV19 with TRBJ2-7; 10 bases align to TRBD1. V was clipped by 7 bases and J by 3 bases; unmatched bases: 6. Per germline, CDR1 LNHDA and CDR2 SQIVND (reference sequence). This CDR3 is 14 amino acids long. CDR3 protein: CASTPGQGIYEQYF. CDR3 in DNA: TGTGCCAGTACTCCGGGACAGGGGATCTACGAGCAGTACTTC.

This clone was counted a few times. The chain recombines TRBV7-6 with TRBJ2-1, with D perhaps TRBD2 (6 bases). Germline CDR1 reads SGHVS; CDR2 reads FNYEAQ. The CDR3 sequence is 19 residues long. V dropped 1 base and J dropped 0 bases, with 19 bases sitting between them. The CDR3 region is CASSLDIAPGVSSYNEQFF. In DNA form, the CDR3 reads TGTGCCAGCAGCTTAGATATCGCGCCGGGGGTTAGCTCCTACAATGAGCAGTTCTTC. Full variable domain (remainder filled in from reference TRBV7-6 and TRBJ2-1): GAGVSQSPRYKVTKRGQDVALRCDPISGHVSLYWYRQALGQGPEFLTYFNYEAQQDKSGLPNDRFSAERPEGSISTLTIQRTEQRDSAMYRCASSLDIAPGVSSYNEQFFGPGTRLTVL.

The chain couples TRBV14 to TRBJ1-4; D is possibly TRBD1 (5 bases). The CDR3 sequence is 14 residues long. Trimming stripped 8 bases from V and 8 bases from J, with 18 bases between. Per the germline V gene, CDR1 is SGHDN and CDR2 is FVKESK. The CDR3 nucleotides are TGTGCCAGCCTAGGACAATCCCCCCGGGAAAAACTGTTTTTT. Amino acids: CASLGQSPREKLFF.

The CDR3 loop is CASSSTRGTDTQYF. CDR3 DNA: TGTGCCAGCAGCTCGACTAGGGGTACAGATACGCAGTATTTT. This chain joins TRBV5-4 and TRBJ2-3; possible D gene TRBD2, 6 bases. Germline CDR1 and CDR2: SGHNT and YYREEE (reference sequence). V lost 3 bases and J lost 3, with 11 bases in between. The CDR3 has 14 amino acids. Based on the CDR3 plus reference TRBV5-4 and TRBJ2-3, the full variable domain is ETGVTQSPTHLIKTRGQQVTLRCSSQSGHNTVSWYQQALGQGPQFIFQYYREEENGRGNFPPRFSGLQFPNYSSELNVNALELDDSALYLCASSSTRGTDTQYFGPGTRLTVL.

A few counts support this clone. The J gene is TRBJ1-2, the V gene TRBV6-5; 8 bases are shared with TRBD1. The CDR3 has 12 amino acids. From germline, CDR1 is MNHEY and CDR2 SVGAGI. J lost 2 bases, V lost 10 bases, and 3 bases had no gene match. In DNA form, the CDR3 reads TGTGCCACTCGGACAGGGAACTATGGCTACACCTTC. Its protein is CATRTGNYGYTF.

This clone was counted between two and nine times. The rearrangement links TRBV21-1 to TRBJ2-1; TRBD2 is the table's D call, not checked against the DNA. TRBV21-1 is marked as a pseudogene. The CDR3 has 16 residues. The CDR3 sequence: CASSKPRAGELNEQFF. The CDR3 DNA reads TGTGCCAGCAGCAAACCTAGGGCGGGAGAGCTCAATGAGCAGTTCTTC.

The CDR3 region is CAWSALRNEKLFF. The CDR3 DNA is TGTGCCTGGAGTGCCCTACGAAATGAAAAACTGTTTTTT. The chain couples TRBV30 to TRBJ1-4, with D unresolved. CDR1 is GTSNPN, CDR2 SVGIG, per germline (reference sequence). The V and J ends lost 1 base and 5 bases respectively, with 8 bases between them. The CDR3 is 13 residues long.